These 32 T cell receptor beta chains were all obtained from the same sample, sequenced in a study of T cells in localized non-small cell lung cancer. Clones were read by immunoSEQ multiplex PCR, and TCRdb kept only the in-frame ones, dropping some. The repertoire holds roughly 53,000 clones, around four fifths seen once, with approximately 18% in the top ten. This material consisted of peripheral blood mononuclear cells, taken before any cancer treatment. The origin of the receptors is a man between 35 and 75 years old with stage III lung adenocarcinoma.

The chain couples TRBV7-2 to TRBJ2-7; the match to TRBD1 covers 8 bases. Per germline, CDR1 SGHTA and CDR2 FQGNSA. The CDR3 is 14 amino acids. V lost 1 base to trimming and J lost 3 bases; unmatched junction nucleotides: 2. CDR3 sequence: CASSLGDRHYEQYF. The CDR3 DNA sequence: TGTGCCAGCAGCTTAGGGGACAGGCACTACGAGCAGTACTTC.

The chain carries TRBV13 and TRBJ2-7, with D unclear. Germline V gene data show CDR1 as PRHDT and CDR2 as FYEKMQ (reference sequence). The CDR3 runs 13 residues. Deletions cut 4 bases from V and 1 base from J, with 8 bases between. The DNA for the CDR3 is TGTGCCAGCAGCTCCAGGTCGTCCTACGAGCAGTACTTC. Amino acid sequence: CASSSRSSYEQYF.

CDR3 DNA sequence: TGTGCCAGCAGCCAAGGGAGGGTCACAGATACGCAGTATTTT. As protein: CASSQGRVTDTQYF. The V gene is TRBV4-2, the J gene TRBJ2-3; TRBD2 is a possible D gene (6 bases). V lost 1 base to trimming and J lost 2 bases, with 7 bases between them. The CDR3 consists of 14 residues. Germline CDR1 and CDR2: LGHNA and YNFKEQ.

This clone occurred once. This chain links TRBV5-1 with TRBJ2-6; 7 bases match TRBD1. Germline V gene sequence: CDR1 SGHRS, CDR2 YFSETQ. The ends lost 5 bases at V and 3 bases at J; junction bases unmatched: 2. CDR3 size: 14 residues. Written as DNA, the CDR3 is TGCGCCAGCAGTCAGGGGGATGGGGCCAACGTCCTGACTTTC. Protein sequence: CASSQGDGANVLTF.

This sequence joins TRBV4-2 and TRBJ2-7; D call uncertain. Looked up from germline, CDR1 is LGHNA and CDR2 is YNFKEQ. V lost 1 base, J lost 2 bases, and 18 bases lay in between. CDR3 length: 17 amino acids. The CDR3 spells CASSQVTARADPYEQYF. As DNA, the CDR3 is TGTGCCAGCAGCCAAGTAACCGCCCGAGCAGACCCCTACGAGCAGTACTTC.

The chain combines TRBV7-8 with TRBJ2-7; D not certain. V shed 1 base and J shed 0 bases, with 7 bases lying between them. Germline CDR1 reads SGHVS; CDR2 reads FQNEAQ. The CDR3 is 14 residues long. As DNA, the CDR3 is TGTGCCAGCAGCTTAGAGTCCAGCTCCTACGAGCAGTACTTC. Residues: CASSLESSSYEQYF.

The chain is built from TRBV5-1 and TRBJ1-1; a weak D match, TRBD1 (6 bases). Trimming pared 6 bases from V and 3 bases from J, leaving 15 bases between. Germline CDR1 SGHRS, CDR2 YFSETQ. This CDR3 comprises 14 residues. The CDR3 DNA is TGCGCCAGCAATAATCCGGGGGCCGACACTGAAGCTTTCTTT. Protein: CASNNPGADTEAFF.

V gene TRBV2 combines with J gene TRBJ1-5; 8 bases are shared with TRBD1. CDR1 and CDR2 from the germline V gene are SNHLY and FYNNEI. The J segment lost 6 bases and the V segment lost 7 bases, leaving 14 bases of the junction unmatched. The CDR3 is made up of 16 amino acids. Written as DNA, the CDR3 is TGTGCCAGCAACGACCGAACAGGGGGTACCAGTCAGCCCCAGCATTTT. Its translation is CASNDRTGGTSQPQHF.

The chain joins TRBV29-1 to TRBJ2-1; 8 nucleotides align to TRBD1. V gave up 8 bases and J gave up 9 bases; unmatched junction bases: 9. The CDR3 is 12 amino acids. Germline CDR1 is SQVTM and CDR2 is ANQGSEA. CDR3 coding DNA: TGCAGCCCTTTTGGACAGGGCGGTGAGCAGTTCTTC. This encodes CSPFGQGGEQFF.

The sample holds one count of this clone. The genes are TRBV6-1 and TRBJ1-2; D unclear. Germline V gene lookup returns CDR1 MNHNS and CDR2 SASEGT. Trimming removed 9 bases from V and 1 base from J, with 9 bases in between. The CDR3 totals 12 residues. DNA for the CDR3: TGTGCCAGTGACACAGATAACTATGGCTACACCTTC. It is translated as CASDTDNYGYTF.

The chain employs TRBV11-3 and TRBJ2-1, with a tentative D call TRBD2 (6 bases). Trimming left V 4 bases short and J 7 bases short, with 20 bases between. Germline assignment: CDR1 SGHNT and CDR2 YENEEA. This CDR3 region has 16 residues. The chain's CDR3 is CASSSSRFGRRNEQFF. DNA of the CDR3: TGTGCCAGCAGCTCCTCCCGGTTCGGGAGAAGGAATGAGCAGTTCTTC.

This sequence joins TRBV7-9 and TRBJ2-7; D may be TRBD1 or TRBD2 (5 bases each). The CDR3 consists of 13 residues. V lost 5 bases to trimming and J lost 3 bases, with 11 bases between them. The germline CDR1 and CDR2 sequences are SEHNR and FQNEAQ (reference sequence). The CDR3 region has the DNA TGTGCCAGCAGCCGGGACGGTCACTACGAGCAGTACTTC. Translated, it gives CASSRDGHYEQYF.

This clone was seen repeatedly, ten times or more. The chain carries TRBV27 and TRBJ2-3; 8 bases align to TRBD2. V gave up 3 bases and J gave up 4 bases; unmatched junction bases: 3. The CDR3 contains 14 residues. From germline, CDR1 is MNHEY and CDR2 SMNVEV (reference sequence). Here the CDR3 DNA reads TGTGCCAGCAGTTTGCGGGAGGTGGCAGATACGCAGTATTTT. This encodes CASSLREVADTQYF.

This clone has just one count. The chain recombines TRBV11-1 with TRBJ2-1; TRBD2 aligns across 8 bases. The germline V gene encodes CDR1 SGHAT and CDR2 FQDESV (reference sequence). The CDR3 sequence is 15 residues long. Trimming took 3 bases from V and 7 from J; bases not matched to a gene: 8. CDR3 amino acids: CASSFPGGAGNEQFF. The DNA for the CDR3 is TGTGCCAGCAGCTTTCCGGGGGGGGCCGGGAATGAGCAGTTCTTC.

J is TRBJ2-7 and V is TRBV7-9, with TRBD1 identical over 7 bases. The CDR3 length is 16 residues. Looked up from germline, CDR1 is SEHNR and CDR2 is FQNEAQ (reference sequence). V was pared by 2 bases and J by 6 bases, with 13 bases of the junction left unmatched. The CDR3 DNA reads as TGTGCCAGCAGCTTAATAAGCTGGGACAGCTTCGGCGAGCAGTACTTC. Amino acid sequence: CASSLISWDSFGEQYF.

The rearrangement uses TRBV19 and TRBJ2-1, with a possible D match to TRBD2 (5 bases). The CDR3 length is 13 residues. V was clipped by 5 bases and J by 6 bases, with 11 bases between them. The germline V gene has CDR1 LNHDA and CDR2 SQIVND (reference sequence). CDR3 protein: CASSPRGFNEQFF. Here the CDR3 DNA reads TGTGCCAGTAGTCCCCGGGGTTTCAATGAGCAGTTCTTC. The whole variable domain, filled in from reference TRBV19 and TRBJ2-1, reads DGGITQSPKYLFRKEGQNVTLSCEQNLNHDAMYWYRQDPGQGLRLIYYSQIVNDFQKGDIAEGYSVSREKKESFPLTVTSAQKNPTAFYLCASSPRGFNEQFFGPGTRLTVL.

The CDR3: CASSLGQGYEQYF. The CDR3 DNA sequence: TGTGCCAGCAGCTTAGGACAGGGTTACGAGCAGTACTTC. The V gene is TRBV13, the J gene TRBJ2-7; a weak D match, TRBD1 (6 bases). With 0 bases removed from V and 4 bases from J, the gap between germline ends came to 7 bases. In germline, CDR1 is PRHDT, CDR2 FYEKMQ (reference sequence). The length of the CDR3 is 13 residues.

The J gene is TRBJ2-5, the V gene TRBV19, with TRBD1 identical over 7 bases. Germline values: CDR1 LNHDA, CDR2 SQIVND (reference sequence). J was trimmed by 5 bases and V by 5 bases; bases with no gene match: 8. CDR3 size: 14 residues. CDR3 in amino acids: CASSQRQGSETQYF. In DNA, the CDR3 is TGTGCCAGTAGTCAACGACAGGGTTCGGAGACCCAGTACTTC.

The chain couples TRBV2 to TRBJ1-1; D not certain. This CDR3 spans 13 amino acids. The germline V gene encodes CDR1 SNHLY and CDR2 FYNNEI. Trimming shortened V by 4 bases and J by 10 bases, and 16 bases separated the two germline ends. The CDR3 sequence: CASSADPIRGAFF. CDR3 DNA sequence: TGTGCCAGCAGTGCGGACCCAATTCGTGGAGCTTTCTTT. The complete variable domain, with remaining parts taken from reference TRBV2 and TRBJ1-1, reads EPEVTQTPSHQVTQMGQEVILRCVPISNHLYFYWYRQILGQKVEFLVSFYNNEISEKSEIFDDQFSVERPDGSNFTLKIRSTKLEDSAMYFCASSADPIRGAFFGQGTRLTVV.

V gene TRBV27 combines with J gene TRBJ2-7; 7 bases map to TRBD1. V dropped 3 bases and J dropped 0; count of bases not matched to a gene: 5. Germline V lookup: CDR1 MNHEY, CDR2 SMNVEV (reference sequence). The CDR3 has 15 residues. DNA of the CDR3: TGTGCCAGCAGTTTGGGACAGCCGAACTCCTACGAGCAGTACTTC. Amino acids: CASSLGQPNSYEQYF.

This chain connects TRBV7-7 to TRBJ2-2; weak D call: TRBD2 (6 bases). V lost 2 bases, J lost 2 bases, and 9 bases lay in between. Germline CDR1 reads SSHAT; CDR2 reads FNYEAQ (reference sequence). The CDR3 spans 15 residues. The CDR3 DNA reads as TGTGCCAGCAGCTTATCGGGGGACAACACCGGGGAGCTGTTTTTT. Amino acid sequence: CASSLSGDNTGELFF.

The rearrangement uses TRBV7-9 and TRBJ1-4; D uncertain. The CDR3 loop spans 16 amino acids. Germline values: CDR1 SEHNR, CDR2 FQNEAQ (reference sequence). V lost 2 bases and J lost 5, with 15 bases in between. This CDR3 is CASSLSDLGSNEKLFF. In nucleotides, the CDR3 is TGTGCCAGCAGCTTATCAGATCTGGGATCCAATGAAAAACTGTTTTTT.

The V call is TRBV7-9, the J call TRBJ1-2, with D hard to call. This CDR3 is 15 amino acids long. With 5 bases removed from V and 4 bases from J, the gap between germline ends came to 17 bases. Germline lookup yields CDR1 SEHNR and CDR2 FQNEAQ (reference sequence). For the CDR3, the DNA is TGTGCCAGCAGCGTTACACGGGAAGCGCGCTATGGCTACACCTTC. As protein: CASSVTREARYGYTF.

CDR3 nucleotide sequence: TGTGCCAGCAGCCGTAGGTCTAGCGGGGAAGAGACCCAGTACTTC. Encoded protein: CASSRRSSGEETQYF. This rearrangement joins TRBV11-2 to TRBJ2-5; the match to TRBD2 covers 9 bases. V lost 5 bases to trimming and J lost 3 bases; unmatched junction nucleotides: 7. This CDR3 comprises 15 residues. Germline V gene lookup returns CDR1 SGHAT and CDR2 FQNNGV.

This clone was seen only a few times. This chain uses TRBV7-3 with TRBJ2-2, with TRBD1 matching 7 bases. The CDR3 consists of 15 residues. Germline lookup yields CDR1 SGHTA and CDR2 FQGTGA. J lost 3 bases, V lost 2 bases, and 3 bases had no gene match. DNA of the CDR3: TGTGCCAGCAGCTTAGGGACAGTAGACACCGGGGAGCTGTTTTTT. Amino acid sequence: CASSLGTVDTGELFF.

The chain employs TRBV9 and TRBJ2-5; 8 nucleotides match TRBD1. CDR3 length: 15 amino acids. Germline V gene sequence: CDR1 SGDLS, CDR2 YYNGEE. V lost 3 bases to trimming and J lost 0 bases; unmatched junction nucleotides: 4. The CDR3 sequence: CASSAEQGDQETQYF. CDR3 bases: TGTGCCAGCAGCGCTGAACAGGGGGACCAAGAGACCCAGTACTTC.

The chain recombines TRBV4-1 with TRBJ2-1, with TRBD2 matching 10 bases. The CDR3 is 15 residues long. From germline, CDR1 is MGHRA and CDR2 YSYEKL. V trimming: 0 bases; J trimming: 6 bases; junction bases outside the gene matches: 2. CDR3 DNA sequence: TGCGCCAGCAGCCAAGAATCTAGCGGGAGCAATGAGCAGTTCTTC. It translates to CASSQESSGSNEQFF.

The chain combines TRBV28 with TRBJ2-3; 12 bases are shared with TRBD2. From germline, CDR1 is MDHEN and CDR2 SYDVKM. The CDR3 totals 16 residues. V lost 4 bases, J lost 3 bases, and 5 bases stayed unmatched. DNA of the CDR3: TGTGCCAGCAGTTCCGGACTAGCGGGAACAACAGATACGCAGTATTTT. It yields the protein CASSSGLAGTTDTQYF. Full variable domain (remainder filled in from reference TRBV28 and TRBJ2-3): DVKVTQSSRYLVKRTGEKVFLECVQDMDHENMFWYRQDPGLGLRLIYFSYDVKMKEKGDIPEGYSVSREKKERFSLILESASTNQTSMYLCASSSGLAGTTDTQYFGPGTRLTVL.

The chain couples TRBV12-5 to TRBJ1-6; TRBD1 might be the D (5 bases). CDR3 size: 14 residues. Germline CDR1 and CDR2: LGHNT and FRNRAP. The V end was cut by 5 bases, the J end by 9 bases, with 14 bases between. As DNA, the CDR3 is TGTGCTAGTGGTCCGGGGGGATGGACTTCACCCCTCCACTTT. It specifies CASGPGGWTSPLHF.

The genes are TRBV11-1 and TRBJ2-1, with 7 bases lining up with TRBD2. V shed 5 bases, J shed 0 bases, and the junction held 7 bases outside the gene matches. The CDR3 spans 16 residues. Germline V gene data show CDR1 as SGHAT and CDR2 as FQDESV (reference sequence). CDR3 in DNA: TGTGCCAGCAGCCCACTAGCGATGAGCTCCTACAATGAGCAGTTCTTC. This gives the protein CASSPLAMSSYNEQFF.

The V and J genes are TRBV7-3 and TRBJ1-3; D gene ambiguous. Per the germline V gene, CDR1 is SGHTA and CDR2 is FQGTGA. Deletions cut 5 bases from V and 4 bases from J, with 15 bases between. The CDR3 is 15 amino acids. The CDR3 region has the DNA TGTGCCAGCAGCCCAGGCGGGTCCCAGGGAAACACCATATATTTT. Its translation is CASSPGGSQGNTIYF. Filled out from reference TRBV7-3 and TRBJ1-3, the complete variable domain reads GAGVSQTPSNKVTEKGKYVELRCDPISGHTALYWYRQSLGQGPEFLIYFQGTGAADDSGLPNDRFFAVRPEGSVSTLKIQRTERGDSAVYLCASSPGGSQGNTIYFGEGSWLTVV.

The chain has TRBV27 and TRBJ2-3, with 7 positions matching TRBD2. CDR3 size: 13 residues. V trimming: 10 bases; J trimming: 6 bases; junction bases outside the gene matches: 10. Germline CDR1 reads MNHEY; CDR2 reads SMNVEV (reference sequence). Here the CDR3 DNA reads TGTGCCACCCGAGGGAGGGAGTGGGATACGCAGTATTTT. As protein: CATRGREWDTQYF.